Shown below are 4 T cell receptor beta chains from a single sample sequenced in a study of radiation and T cells in renal cell carcinoma. The time point: blood 4 weeks post-SBRT, at nephrectomy. Treatment meaning: 15 Gy SBRT to primary tumor, nephrectomy 4 weeks later. Assay: immunoSEQ multiplex PCR; the TCRdb copy retains only in-frame clones and omits some. The repertoire has around 100,000 clones, approximately 80% of them found once; the top ten carry approximately 7.3%. The starting material was blood, obtained from a patient whose treatment included radiotherapy and nephrectomy. The source of these receptors is a man aged 55 to 69 with renal cell carcinoma.

This chain connects TRBV10-1 to TRBJ2-4; the D is unclear. V was clipped by 0 bases and J by 6 bases, with 12 bases between them. This CDR3 region has 15 residues. The germline gives CDR1 WNHNN, CDR2 SYGVQD (reference sequence). Here the CDR3 reads CASSESGSALNIQYF. As DNA, the CDR3 is TGCGCCAGCAGTGAGTCTGGAAGTGCTTTAAACATTCAGTACTTC.

The V gene is TRBV7-3, the J gene TRBJ2-3; D unresolved. Germline V gene data show CDR1 as SGHTA and CDR2 as FQGTGA. Trimming cost V 5 bases and J 2 bases, with 8 bases left between them. The CDR3 is made up of 13 amino acids. The CDR3 is CASSPRPTDTQYF. Here the CDR3 DNA reads TGTGCCAGCAGCCCTAGGCCCACAGATACGCAGTATTTT.

The chain recombines TRBV7-8 with TRBJ2-1; D perhaps matches TRBD2 (5 bases). CDR3 length equals 12 residues. Germline CDR1 and CDR2: SGHVS and FQNEAQ. Trimming pared 6 bases from V and 10 bases from J, leaving 13 bases between. The CDR3 sequence is CASSPTDWEQFF. As DNA, the CDR3 is TGTGCCAGCAGTCCGACGGACTGGGAGCAGTTCTTC.

This clone was detected a few times. The J gene is TRBJ2-1, the V gene TRBV4-2; 9 bases match TRBD2. V was clipped by 4 bases and J by 7 bases; unmatched bases: 5. The CDR3 spans 14 residues. The germline gives CDR1 LGHNA, CDR2 YNFKEQ. In DNA form, the CDR3 reads TGTGCCAGCAGCCTTAGCGGGAGTCGGAATGAGCAGTTCTTC. Translation gives CASSLSGSRNEQFF.